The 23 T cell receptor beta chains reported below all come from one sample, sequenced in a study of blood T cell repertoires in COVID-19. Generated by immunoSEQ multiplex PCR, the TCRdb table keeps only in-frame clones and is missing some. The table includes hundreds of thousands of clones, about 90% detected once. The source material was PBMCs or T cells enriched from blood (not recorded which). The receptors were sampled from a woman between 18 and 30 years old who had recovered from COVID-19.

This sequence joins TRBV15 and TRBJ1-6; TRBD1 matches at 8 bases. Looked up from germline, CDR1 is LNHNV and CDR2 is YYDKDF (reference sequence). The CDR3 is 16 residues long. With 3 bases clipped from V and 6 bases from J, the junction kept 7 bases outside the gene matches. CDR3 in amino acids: CATSRLPDRGNSPLHF. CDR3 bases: TGTGCCACCAGCAGGCTACCCGACAGGGGTAATTCACCCCTCCACTTT. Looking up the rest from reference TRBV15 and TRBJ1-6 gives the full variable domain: DAMVIQNPRYQVTQFGKPVTLSCSQTLNHNVMYWYQQKSSQAPKLLFHYYDKDFNNEADTPDNFQSRRPNTSFCFLDIRSPGLGDTAMYLCATSRLPDRGNSPLHFGNGTRLTVT.

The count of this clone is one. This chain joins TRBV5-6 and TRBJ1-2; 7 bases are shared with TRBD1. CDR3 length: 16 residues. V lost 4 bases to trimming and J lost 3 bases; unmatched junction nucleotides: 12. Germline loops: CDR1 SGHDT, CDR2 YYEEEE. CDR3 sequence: CASSRATGIKDYGYTF. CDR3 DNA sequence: TGTGCCAGCAGCCGGGCGACAGGGATCAAGGACTATGGCTACACCTTC. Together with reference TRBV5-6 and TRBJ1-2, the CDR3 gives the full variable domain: DAGVTQSPTHLIKTRGQQVTLRCSPKSGHDTVSWYQQALGQGPQFIFQYYEEEERQRGNFPDRFSGHQFPNYSSELNVNALLLGDSALYLCASSRATGIKDYGYTFGSGTRLTVV.

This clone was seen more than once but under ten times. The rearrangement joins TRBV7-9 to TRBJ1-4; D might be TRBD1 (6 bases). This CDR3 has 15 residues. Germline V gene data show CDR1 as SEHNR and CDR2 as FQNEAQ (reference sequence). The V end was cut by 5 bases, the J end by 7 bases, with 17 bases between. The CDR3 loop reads CASSESQGRSEKLFF. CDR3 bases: TGTGCCAGCAGCGAATCACAGGGTAGGAGTGAAAAACTGTTTTTT. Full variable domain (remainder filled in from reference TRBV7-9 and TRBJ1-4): DTGVSQNPRHKITKRGQNVTFRCDPISEHNRLYWYRQTLGQGPEFLTYFQNEAQLEKSRLLSDRFSAERPKGSFSTLEIQRTEQGDSAMYLCASSESQGRSEKLFFGSGTQLSVL.

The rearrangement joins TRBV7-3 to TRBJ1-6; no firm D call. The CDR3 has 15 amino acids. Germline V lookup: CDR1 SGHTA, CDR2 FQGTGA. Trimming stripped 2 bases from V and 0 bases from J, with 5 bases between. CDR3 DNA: TGTGCCAGCAGCTTATACAGCTCCTATAATTCACCCCTCCACTTT. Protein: CASSLYSSYNSPLHF.

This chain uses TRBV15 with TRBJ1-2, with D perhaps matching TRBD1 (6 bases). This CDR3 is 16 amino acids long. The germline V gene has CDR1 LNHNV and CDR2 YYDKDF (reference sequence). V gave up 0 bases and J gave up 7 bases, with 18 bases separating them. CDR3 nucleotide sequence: TGTGCCACCAGCAGAGACGGCGGGGGGCGGTTTCGTGGCTACACCTTC. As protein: CATSRDGGGRFRGYTF.

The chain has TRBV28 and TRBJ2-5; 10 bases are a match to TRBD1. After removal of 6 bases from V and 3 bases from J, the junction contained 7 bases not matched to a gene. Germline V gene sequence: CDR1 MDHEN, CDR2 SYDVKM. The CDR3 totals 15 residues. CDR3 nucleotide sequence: TGTGCCAGCAGCCCCAAGGGGACAGGGGAAGAGACCCAGTACTTC. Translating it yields CASSPKGTGEETQYF.

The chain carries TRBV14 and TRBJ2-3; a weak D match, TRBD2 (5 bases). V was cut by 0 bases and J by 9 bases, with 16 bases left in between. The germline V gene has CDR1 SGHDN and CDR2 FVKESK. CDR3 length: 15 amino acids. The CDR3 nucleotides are TGTGCCAGCAGCCAAGATCGCCCTGCCGGCGGGACGCAGTATTTT. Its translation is CASSQDRPAGGTQYF.

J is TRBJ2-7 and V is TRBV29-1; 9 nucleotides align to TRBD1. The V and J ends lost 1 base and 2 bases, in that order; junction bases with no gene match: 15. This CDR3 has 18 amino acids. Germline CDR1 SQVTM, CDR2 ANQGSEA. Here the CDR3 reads CSVEGNIGQGRSTYEQYF. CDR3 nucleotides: TGCAGCGTTGAAGGTAATATAGGACAGGGGCGTTCAACCTACGAGCAGTACTTC.

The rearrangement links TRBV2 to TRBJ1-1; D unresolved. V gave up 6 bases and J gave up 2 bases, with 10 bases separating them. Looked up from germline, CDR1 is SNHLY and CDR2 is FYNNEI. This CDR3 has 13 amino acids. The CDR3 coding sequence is TGTGCCAGCAGGACTACAGCAAACACTGAAGCTTTCTTT. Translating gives CASRTTANTEAFF.

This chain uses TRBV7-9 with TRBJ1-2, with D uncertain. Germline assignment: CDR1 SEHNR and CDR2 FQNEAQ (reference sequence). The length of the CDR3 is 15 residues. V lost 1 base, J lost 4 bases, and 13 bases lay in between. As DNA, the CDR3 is TGTGCCAGCAGCTTAGACATTGGGCAGCCCTATGGCTACACCTTC. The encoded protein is CASSLDIGQPYGYTF. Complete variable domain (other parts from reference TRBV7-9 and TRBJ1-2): DTGVSQNPRHKITKRGQNVTFRCDPISEHNRLYWYRQTLGQGPEFLTYFQNEAQLEKSRLLSDRFSAERPKGSFSTLEIQRTEQGDSAMYLCASSLDIGQPYGYTFGSGTRLTVV.

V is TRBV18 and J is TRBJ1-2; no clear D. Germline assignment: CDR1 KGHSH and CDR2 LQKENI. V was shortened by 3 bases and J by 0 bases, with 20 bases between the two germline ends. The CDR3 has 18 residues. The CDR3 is CASSPREGANQANYGYTF. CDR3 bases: TGTGCCAGCTCACCCCGTGAAGGAGCGAATCAAGCTAACTATGGCTACACCTTC.

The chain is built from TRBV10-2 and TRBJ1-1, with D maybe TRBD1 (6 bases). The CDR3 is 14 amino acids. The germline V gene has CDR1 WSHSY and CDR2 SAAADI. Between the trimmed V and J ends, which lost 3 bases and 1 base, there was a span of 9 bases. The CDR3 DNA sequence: TGCGCCAGCAGTGACAGGACAGCGAACACTGAAGCTTTCTTT. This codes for CASSDRTANTEAFF.

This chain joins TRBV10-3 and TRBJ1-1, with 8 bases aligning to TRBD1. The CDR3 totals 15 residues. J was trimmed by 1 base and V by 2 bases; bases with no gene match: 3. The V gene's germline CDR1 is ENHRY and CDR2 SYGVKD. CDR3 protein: CAISEGTGRNTEAFF. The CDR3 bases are TGTGCCATCAGTGAGGGGACAGGTCGGAACACTGAAGCTTTCTTT.

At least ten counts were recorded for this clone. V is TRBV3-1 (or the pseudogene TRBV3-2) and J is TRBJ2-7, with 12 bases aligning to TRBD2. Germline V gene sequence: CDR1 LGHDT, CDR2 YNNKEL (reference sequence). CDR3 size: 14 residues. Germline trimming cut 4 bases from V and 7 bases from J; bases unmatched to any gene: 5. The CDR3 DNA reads TGTGCCAGCAGCCGGACTAGCGGGGCCATTGAGCAGTACTTC. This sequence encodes CASSRTSGAIEQYF.

CDR3 protein: CAISELGLAADEQYF. As DNA, the CDR3 is TGTGCCATCAGTGAGTTGGGACTAGCGGCAGACGAGCAGTACTTC. The V and J genes are TRBV10-3 and TRBJ2-7, with TRBD2 matching over 11 bases. The CDR3 extends over 15 amino acids. Germline CDR1 ENHRY, CDR2 SYGVKD. V lost 1 base to trimming and J lost 5 bases; unmatched junction nucleotides: 4.

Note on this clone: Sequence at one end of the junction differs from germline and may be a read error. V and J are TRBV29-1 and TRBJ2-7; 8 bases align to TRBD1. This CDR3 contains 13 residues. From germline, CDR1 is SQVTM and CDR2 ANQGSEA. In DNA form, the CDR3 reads TGCAGCGTTGTTTCAGGGGGCGGAACCAGGGTGCACTTC. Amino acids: CSVVSGGGTRVHF.

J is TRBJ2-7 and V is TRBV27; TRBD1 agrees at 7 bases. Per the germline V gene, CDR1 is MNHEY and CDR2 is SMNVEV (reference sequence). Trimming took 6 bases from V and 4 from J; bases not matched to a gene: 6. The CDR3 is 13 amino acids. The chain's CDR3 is CASSRGTAYEQYF. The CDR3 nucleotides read TGTGCCAGCAGCCGAGGGACAGCATACGAGCAGTACTTC.

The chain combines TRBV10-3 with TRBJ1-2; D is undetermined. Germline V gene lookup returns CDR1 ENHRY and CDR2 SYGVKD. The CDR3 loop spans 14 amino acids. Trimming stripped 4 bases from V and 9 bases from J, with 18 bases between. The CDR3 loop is CAISATSLVDRYTF. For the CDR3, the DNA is TGTGCCATCAGTGCGACTTCTCTCGTGGATCGCTACACCTTC.

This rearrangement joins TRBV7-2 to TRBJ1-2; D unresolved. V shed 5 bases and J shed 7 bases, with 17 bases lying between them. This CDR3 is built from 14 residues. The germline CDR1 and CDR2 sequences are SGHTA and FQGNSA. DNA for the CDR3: TGTGCCAGCAGCGACAACCCAATTGTGAGTGGCTACACCTTC. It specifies CASSDNPIVSGYTF.

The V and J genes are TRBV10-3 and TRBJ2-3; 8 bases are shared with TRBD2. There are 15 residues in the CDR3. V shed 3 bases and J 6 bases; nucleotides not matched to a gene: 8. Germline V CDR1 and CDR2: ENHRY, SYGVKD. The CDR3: CAISDPAGAHDTQYF. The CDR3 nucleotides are TGTGCCATCAGTGACCCAGCGGGGGCGCATGATACGCAGTATTTT.

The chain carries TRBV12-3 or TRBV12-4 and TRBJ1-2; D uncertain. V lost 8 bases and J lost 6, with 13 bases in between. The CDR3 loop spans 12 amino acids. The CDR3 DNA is TGTGCCAGCCGGTCCAGAGCGGATGGCTACACCTTC. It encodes CASRSRADGYTF.

CDR3 sequence (DNA): TGTGCCAGCAGTTTAACCCGGGGAAATGAGCAGTTCTTC. It is translated as CASSLTRGNEQFF. The rearrangement uses TRBV27 and TRBJ2-1, with D tentatively TRBD2 (5 bases). This CDR3 has 13 amino acids. Deletions cut 2 bases from V and 7 bases from J, with 9 bases between. Germline V lookup: CDR1 MNHEY, CDR2 SMNVEV (reference sequence).

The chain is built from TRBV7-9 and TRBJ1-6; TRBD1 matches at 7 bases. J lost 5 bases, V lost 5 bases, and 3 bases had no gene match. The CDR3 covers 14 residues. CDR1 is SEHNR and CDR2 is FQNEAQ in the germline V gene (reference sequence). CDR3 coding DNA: TGTGCCAGCAGCCCCGGACAGGATAATTCACCCCTCCACTTT. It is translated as CASSPGQDNSPLHF.